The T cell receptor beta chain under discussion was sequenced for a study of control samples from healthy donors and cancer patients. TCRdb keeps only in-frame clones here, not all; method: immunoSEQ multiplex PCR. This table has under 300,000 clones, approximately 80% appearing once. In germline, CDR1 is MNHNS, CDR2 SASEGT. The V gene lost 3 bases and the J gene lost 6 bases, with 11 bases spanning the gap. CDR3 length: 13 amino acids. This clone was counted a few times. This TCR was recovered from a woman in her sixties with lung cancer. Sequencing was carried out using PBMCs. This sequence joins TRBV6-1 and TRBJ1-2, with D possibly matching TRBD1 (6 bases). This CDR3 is CASSDNEGDGYTF. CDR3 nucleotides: TGTGCCAGCAGTGATAACGAGGGGGATGGCTACACCTTC.